These 15 T cell receptor beta chains came from one sample sequenced in a study of long-term antiretroviral therapy in people with HIV. Researchers ran immunoSEQ v3.0 at survey level. Clones were read by immunoSEQ multiplex PCR, and TCRdb kept only the in-frame ones, dropping some. The sample lists 25,000 to 30,000 clones, around 83% occurring once. Sequences were derived from unsorted PBMCs, sampled 0.8 years after starting antiretroviral therapy. Receptors originate from a woman in her twenties or thirties with HIV.

The table lists this clone with a count of one. The chain is built from TRBV21-1 and TRBJ1-6. TRBV21-1 counts as a pseudogene. CDR3 size: 15 residues. The CDR3 reads CASSPAWGVDSPLHF. As DNA, the CDR3 is TGTGCCAGCAGCCCTGCTTGGGGGGTAGATTCACCCCTCCACTTT.

The chain joins TRBV2 to TRBJ1-1; D ambiguous. Germline CDR1 reads SNHLY; CDR2 reads FYNNEI. V lost 5 bases to trimming and J lost 1 base, with 11 bases between them. The CDR3 has 14 amino acids. The CDR3 DNA reads TGTGCCAGCAGTCCTCTGGTGGGGAACACTGAAGCTTTCTTT. It encodes CASSPLVGNTEAFF.

The chain employs TRBV7-9 and TRBJ1-1, with D hard to call. V was pared by 7 bases and J by 0 bases, with 6 bases between. In germline, CDR1 is SEHNR, CDR2 FQNEAQ (reference sequence). This CDR3 is built from 12 residues. This chain's CDR3 is CASTGLNTEAFF. In DNA, the CDR3 is TGTGCCAGCACCGGCCTGAACACTGAAGCTTTCTTT.

This chain uses TRBV2 with TRBJ1-6; D remains ambiguous. This CDR3 has 20 amino acids. Trimming took off 1 base at V and 6 bases at J, with 25 bases between the two ends. Germline CDR1 is SNHLY and CDR2 is FYNNEI. This CDR3 is CASSEDGGTRTVGFNSPLHF. DNA of the CDR3: TGTGCCAGCAGTGAAGACGGAGGTACACGGACCGTTGGGTTTAATTCACCCCTCCACTTT.

CDR3 sequence (DNA): TGTGCCAGCAGCCAATTTAGCGGGGGGGCAGATACGCAGTATTTT. Protein sequence: CASSQFSGGADTQYF. V usage is TRBV14 and J usage is TRBJ2-3, with 11 bases aligning to TRBD2. The CDR3 consists of 15 residues. Germline V gene lookup returns CDR1 SGHDN and CDR2 FVKESK. J gave up 4 bases and V 2 bases, and 2 bases lay outside the gene matches.

The chain has TRBV29-1 and TRBJ1-1, with no clear D. This CDR3 contains 12 residues. V lost 2 bases, J lost 7 bases, and 11 bases lay in between. Germline V gene lookup returns CDR1 SQVTM and CDR2 ANQGSEA. The CDR3 DNA follows: TGCAGCGTTGAATTAGGGCAGTTTGAAGCTTTCTTT. The encoded protein is CSVELGQFEAFF. Full variable domain (outside the CDR3, taken from reference TRBV29-1 and TRBJ1-1): SAVISQKPSRDICQRGTSLTIQCQVDSQVTMMFWYRQQPGQSLTLIATANQGSEATYESGFVIDKFPISRPNLTFSTLTVSNMSPEDSSIYLCSVELGQFEAFFGQGTRLTVV.

This chain links TRBV7-8 with TRBJ2-3; D call uncertain. Per germline, CDR1 SGHVS and CDR2 FQNEAQ. This CDR3 is built from 14 residues. V lost 1 base and J lost 2, with 7 bases in between. CDR3 DNA: TGTGCCAGCAGCTTAGATCAGAACACAGATACGCAGTATTTT. As protein: CASSLDQNTDTQYF.

The DNA for the CDR3 is TGTGCCACAAAGGGACAGAACGGCGAAAAACTGTTTTTT. It yields the protein CATKGQNGEKLFF. The rearrangement links TRBV10-3 to TRBJ1-4; 7 bases fit TRBD1. The V and J ends lost 10 bases and 8 bases, in that order; junction bases with no gene match: 10. The length of the CDR3 is 13 residues. Germline V lookup: CDR1 ENHRY, CDR2 SYGVKD.

The J gene is TRBJ2-7, the V gene TRBV6-1; 7 nucleotides agree with TRBD1. Germline V gene lookup returns CDR1 MNHNS and CDR2 SASEGT. The length of the CDR3 is 15 residues. The trim removed 4 bases at V and 2 bases at J, leaving 8 bases unmatched. CDR3 bases: TGTGCCAGCAGTGCCGGGGCAGGGGGTACCTACGAGCAGTACGTC. It is translated as CASSAGAGGTYEQYV.

This chain connects TRBV5-4 to TRBJ1-1; no definite D call. Trimming removed 0 bases from V and 5 bases from J, with 5 bases in between. The CDR3 runs 12 residues. CDR1 and CDR2 (germline): SGHNT, YYREEE (reference sequence). In DNA, the CDR3 is TGTGCCAGCAGCTTGGGTCATACTGAAGCTTTCTTT. Protein product: CASSLGHTEAFF.

This rearrangement joins TRBV30 to TRBJ1-1; D is uncertain. The CDR3 runs to 12 residues. Germline assignment: CDR1 GTSNPN and CDR2 SVGIG (reference sequence). Trimming shortened V by 4 bases and J by 2 bases, and 8 bases separated the two germline ends. CDR3 sequence (DNA): TGTGCCTGGACTTTCCTAAACACTGAAGCTTTCTTT. Protein sequence: CAWTFLNTEAFF. The full variable domain, completed using reference TRBV30 and TRBJ1-1, is SQTIHQWPATLVQPVGSPLSLECTVEGTSNPNLYWYRQAAGRGLQLLFYSVGIGQISSEVPQNLSASRPQDRQFILSSKKLLLSDSGFYLCAWTFLNTEAFFGQGTRLTVV.

The J gene is TRBJ1-2, the V gene TRBV7-9; D possibly corresponds to TRBD1 (6 bases). Between the trimmed V and J ends, which lost 10 bases and 13 bases, there was a span of 22 bases. Germline values: CDR1 SEHNR, CDR2 FQNEAQ (reference sequence). The CDR3 loop spans 12 amino acids. CDR3 sequence: CAIPRGGLETTF. Written as DNA, the CDR3 is TGTGCCATACCCCGGGGGGGCTTAGAAACCACCTTC.

As DNA, the CDR3 is TGCGCCAGGGAGAGCGAAAACTTCAGAGCCAAAAACATTCAGTACTTC. Amino acid sequence: CARESENFRAKNIQYF. V and J are TRBV10-1 and TRBJ2-4; no firm D call. Trimming removed 9 bases from V and 0 bases from J, with 18 bases in between. This CDR3 is built from 16 residues. Germline V gene sequence: CDR1 WNHNN, CDR2 SYGVQD (reference sequence).

This clone has only one observation. The chain uses TRBV6-1 and TRBJ1-1, with a weak D call TRBD1 (5 bases). This CDR3 contains 15 residues. V was shortened by 1 base and J by 2 bases, with 11 bases between the two germline ends. The germline CDR1 and CDR2 sequences are MNHNS and SASEGT. The CDR3 sequence: CASSEDAGGNTEAFF. The DNA of the CDR3 is TGTGCCAGCAGTGAAGACGCCGGGGGAAACACTGAAGCTTTCTTT.

A word on this clone: An end of the junction differs from the germline gene, which may be a read error. This sequence joins TRBV29-1 and TRBJ1-2; no firm D call. Looked up from germline, CDR1 is SQVTM and CDR2 is ANQGSEA. The CDR3 is 12 amino acids. CDR3 DNA sequence: TGCAGCGTCGAAGACAAGTACTATGGCTACACCTTC. Amino acid sequence: CSVEDKYYGYTF.